This is a list of T cell receptor beta chains from one sample in a study of control samples from healthy donors and cancer patients. Some clones are missing from TCRdb's copy, which holds only in-frame ones; the method was immunoSEQ multiplex PCR. The sample consists of around 180,000 clones, approximately 94% of them appearing once. The sequenced sample was blood. These receptors were taken from a woman aged 18-29 years in good health. Each CDR3 is given with its conserved first and last residue. D genes are given only for firm matches. Size tells how often a clone was seen (once, few, many) or the class of an expanded clone, and some rows leave it out.

>NA|13|NA|TRBJ2-7|TRBV9
TGTGCCAGCAGCCCGACAGTATCCTACGAGCAGTACTTC
CASSPTVSYEQYF
>TRBD1|16|NA|TRBJ1-6|TRBV5-4
TGTGCCAGCAGCGACAACAGGGGATCCTATAATTCACCCCTCCACTTT
CASSDNRGSYNSPLHF
>TRBD1|13|NA|TRBJ1-2|TRBV6-2/TRBV6-3
TGTGCCAGCAGTGGACAGGCCCTGGAGGGCTACACCTTC
CASSGQALEGYTF
>TRBD1|18|NA|TRBJ2-6|TRBV5-4
TGTGCCAGCACCCGAAGTGGACAGGGGTGGGCCGGGGCCAACGTCCTGACTTTC
CASTRSGQGWAGANVLTF
>NA|14|NA|TRBJ1-1|TRBV19
TGTGCCAGTAGTTTCGGACACTCGAACACTGAAGCTTTCTTT
CASSFGHSNTEAFF
>NA|13|NA|TRBJ2-7|TRBV5-4
TGTGCCAGCAGCTTTGACCGGATCTACGAGCAGTACTTC
CASSFDRIYEQYF
>NA|14|NA|TRBJ1-5|TRBV19
TGTGCCAGTAGTATCGACAGTCCCAATCAGCCCCAGCATTTT
CASSIDSPNQPQHF
>TRBD2|15|NA|TRBJ2-7|TRBV5-4
TGTGCCAGCAGCTTGAGGGCGGGGGAGACCTACGAGCAGTACTTC
CASSLRAGETYEQYF
>NA|13|NA|TRBJ2-3|TRBV6-2/TRBV6-3
TGTGCCAGCAGTTACGTGGCGCTAGGGACGCAGTATTTT
CASSYVALGTQYF
>TRBD1|15|NA|TRBJ1-5|TRBV24-1
TGTGCCACCGTGACAGGGGACGTGGGCAATCAGCCCCAGCATTTT
CATVTGDVGNQPQHF
>NA|15|NA|TRBJ2-1|TRBV6-2/TRBV6-3
TGTGCCAGCAGTCCACAGCCGACGCGGTACAATGAGCAGTTCTTC
CASSPQPTRYNEQFF
>NA|17|NA|TRBJ1-1|TRBV28
TGTGCCAGCAGTTTCCCCGGGGAGGAGATCATGAACACTGAAGCTTTCTTT
CASSFPGEEIMNTEAFF
>TRBD2|17|NA|TRBJ2-7|TRBV30
TGTGCCTGGAGAAAACTAGCGGGGGAAGGAAGCTCCTACGAGCAGTACTTC
CAWRKLAGEGSSYEQYF
>TRBD1|13|NA|TRBJ1-2|TRBV11-3
TGTGCCAGCAGCGTGGGACAGGACTATGGCTACACCTTC
CASSVGQDYGYTF
>TRBD1|14|NA|TRBJ1-1|TRBV5-8
TGTGCCAGCAGCTTTTTGGCAGGGGGCGGGTACGCTTTCTTT
CASSFLAGGGYAFF
>NA|16|NA|TRBJ1-1|TRBV7-9
TGTGCCAGCAGCTTAGGACTCAGACAGGTTTCGAATGAAGCTTTCTTT
CASSLGLRQVSNEAFF
>NA|15|NA|TRBJ1-3|TRBV4-1
TGCGCCAGCAGCCATCGATTGGTAGGTGGAAACACCATATATTTT
CASSHRLVGGNTIYF
>NA|13|NA|TRBJ1-2|TRBV4-1
TGCGCCAGCAGCCAAACGGACGGTCGTGGCTACACCTTC
CASSQTDGRGYTF
>NA|15|NA|TRBJ1-2|TRBV9
TGTGCCAGCAGCGTAGAGAGCTCCCCTCCATATGGCTACACCTTC
CASSVESSPPYGYTF
>NA|13|NA|TRBJ2-5|TRBV27
TGTGCCAGCAGCCGGGGGCGAGAAGAGACCCAGTACTTC
CASSRGREETQYF
>NA|13|NA|TRBJ1-2|TRBV29-1
TGCAGCGTTGATTTGTCCCGGGCCGGGGGCTACACCTTC
CSVDLSRAGGYTF
>TRBD1|13|few|TRBJ2-5|TRBV6-5
TGTGCCAGCAGGACAGGGTGGGAAGAGACCCAGTACTTC
CASRTGWEETQYF
>NA|14|NA|TRBJ2-7|TRBV5-6
TGTGCCAGCAGCTTGACAGGGACCTTAGCCGAGCAGTACTTC
CASSLTGTLAEQYF
>TRBD1|16|once|TRBJ1-2|TRBV7-8
TGTGCCAGCAGCCTCCGGGACAGGGGGTTTAGCTATGGCTACACCTTC
CASSLRDRGFSYGYTF
>NA|16|NA|TRBJ1-2|TRBV6-2/TRBV6-3
TGTGCCAGCAGCCCTCACGGGGGGCTGAGGGACTATGGCTACACCTTC
CASSPHGGLRDYGYTF
>NA|11|NA|TRBJ1-2|TRBV28
TGTGCCGGTGGGCGGGCGCATGGCTACACCTTC
CAGGRAHGYTF
>NA|13|NA|TRBJ1-1|TRBV6-2/TRBV6-3
TGTGCCAGCAGCAACCGTGGGCAACATGAAGCTTTCTTT
CASSNRGQHEAFF
>TRBD2|17|NA|TRBJ2-3|TRBV29-1
TGCAGCGTTGAAGATAGCGTAGCGGGGCCTAGCACGCATACGCAGTATTTT
CSVEDSVAGPSTHTQYF
>NA|14|NA|TRBJ1-1|TRBV7-2
TGTGCCAGCCGTACTAGTGGGTCGAACACTGAAGCTTTCTTT
CASRTSGSNTEAFF
>TRBD1|14|NA|TRBJ2-7|TRBV7-2
TGTGCCAGCACCCCTCACCGGGACAGTCAAGAGCAGTACTTC
CASTPHRDSQEQYF
>NA|12|NA|TRBJ2-5|TRBV7-9
TGTGCCAGCAGCTTATCCAGAGAGACCCAGTACTTC
CASSLSRETQYF
>NA|15|NA|TRBJ1-4|TRBV24-1
TGTGCCACCCGGATCCCCGCGACATCGAATGAAAAACTGTTTTTT
CATRIPATSNEKLFF
>NA|14|NA|TRBJ1-6|TRBV4-2
TGTGCCAGCAGCCAAGAGCCCTATAATTCACCCCTCCACTTT
CASSQEPYNSPLHF
>TRBD1|16|NA|TRBJ1-2|TRBV18
TGTGCCAGCTCACCCTCCGGGACAGCCTCGCCTTATGGCTACACCTTC
CASSPSGTASPYGYTF
>NA|11|NA|TRBJ2-2|TRBV29-1
TGCAGCGTCCACAACACCGGGGAGCTGTTTTTT
CSVHNTGELFF
>NA|16|NA|TRBJ2-1|TRBV19
TGTGCCAGTAGTATAGGTAGGATAGCGGCGTACAATGAGCAGTTCTTC
CASSIGRIAAYNEQFF
>NA|16|NA|TRBJ1-2|TRBV7-8
TGTGCCAGCAGCCCTGACTCATTAGGGGGAGCGAATGGCTACACCTTC
CASSPDSLGGANGYTF
>NA|15|once|TRBJ1-5|TRBV28
TGTGCCAGCAGTTTTACGGGGGAGGGCAATCAGCCCCAGCATTTT
CASSFTGEGNQPQHF
>NA|15|NA|TRBJ2-1|TRBV11-3
TGTGCCAGCAGCTTGCAAGGGCAAACCTACAATGAGCAGTTCTTC
CASSLQGQTYNEQFF
>TRBD2|12|NA|TRBJ2-3|TRBV24-1
TGTGCCTCGGGGGGTTCGGCAGATACGCAGTATTTT
CASGGSADTQYF
>NA|14|NA|TRBJ2-7|TRBV7-9
TGTGCCAGCAGCTTGGGCTACACCTCGGGGGAGCAGTACTTC
CASSLGYTSGEQYF